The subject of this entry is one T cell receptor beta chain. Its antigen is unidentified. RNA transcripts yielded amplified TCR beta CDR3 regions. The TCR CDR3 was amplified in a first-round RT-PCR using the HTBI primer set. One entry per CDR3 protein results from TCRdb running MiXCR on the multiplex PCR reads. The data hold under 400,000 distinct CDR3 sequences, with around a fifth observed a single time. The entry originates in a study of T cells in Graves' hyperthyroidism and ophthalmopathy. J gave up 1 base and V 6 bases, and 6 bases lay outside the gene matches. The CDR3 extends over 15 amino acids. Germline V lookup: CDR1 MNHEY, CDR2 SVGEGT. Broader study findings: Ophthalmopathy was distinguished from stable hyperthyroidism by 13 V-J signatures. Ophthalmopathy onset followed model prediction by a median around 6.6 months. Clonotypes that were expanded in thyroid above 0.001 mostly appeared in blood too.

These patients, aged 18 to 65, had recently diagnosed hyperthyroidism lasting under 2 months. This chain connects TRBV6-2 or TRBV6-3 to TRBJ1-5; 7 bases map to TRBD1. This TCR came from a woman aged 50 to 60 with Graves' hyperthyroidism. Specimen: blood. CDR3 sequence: CASRVNRGSNQPQHF. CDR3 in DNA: TGTGCCAGCAGGGTAAACAGGGGAAGCAATCAGCCCCAGCATTTT.